Listed here are 6 T cell receptor beta chains from one sample, sequenced in a study of control samples from healthy donors and cancer patients (dated by TCRdb to about 2020). Library generation was performed with the immunoSEQ multiplex PCR assay. TCRdb holds this immuneACCESS table with in-frame rearrangements only. Some clones are missing; in checked studies, unresolved V genes explain under half, and the rest has no known cause. This sample comprises more than 95,000 clones, 93% of them detected only once. 2.6% of the sample lies in the top ten. The sequenced material came from blood. Receptors originate from a man between 25 and 39 years old in good health.

V is TRBV27 and J is TRBJ1-6; 8 positions match TRBD1. The V and J ends lost 4 bases and 9 bases, in that order; junction bases with no gene match: 5. Germline V CDR1 and CDR2: MNHEY, SMNVEV (reference sequence). The CDR3 is 14 residues long. CDR3 bases: TGTGCCAGCAGTTACCAGGGGGCTGGTTCACCCCTCCACTTT. It encodes CASSYQGAGSPLHF.

V is TRBV11-2 and J is TRBJ2-1; D is perhaps TRBD1 (5 bases). Trimming stripped 0 bases from V and 9 bases from J, with 9 bases between. Germline V gene sequence: CDR1 SGHAT, CDR2 FQNNGV. There are 13 residues in the CDR3. The CDR3 sequence is CASSLDLTGEQFF. CDR3 DNA sequence: TGTGCCAGCAGCTTAGATCTCACAGGTGAGCAGTTCTTC. The full variable domain, in which reference TRBV11-2 and TRBJ2-1 provide the parts outside the CDR3, is EAGVAQSPRYKIIEKRQSVAFWCNPISGHATLYWYQQILGQGPKLLIQFQNNGVVDDSQLPKDRFSAERLKGVDSTLKIQPAKLEDSAVYLCASSLDLTGEQFFGPGTRLTVL.

The chain links TRBV9 to TRBJ2-1, with D perhaps matching TRBD2 (6 bases). Trimming pared 4 bases from V and 6 bases from J, leaving 11 bases between. The CDR3 spans 13 residues. Per germline, CDR1 SGDLS and CDR2 YYNGEE. The CDR3: CASSRGLSNEQFF. The CDR3 coding sequence is TGTGCCAGCAGCCGGGGACTCAGCAATGAGCAGTTCTTC.

The V and J genes are TRBV24-1 and TRBJ2-1, with D perhaps given as TRBD1 or TRBD2 (6 bases each). Trimming stripped 4 bases from V and 8 bases from J, with 11 bases between. Germline loops: CDR1 KGHDR, CDR2 SFDVKD. The CDR3 totals 13 residues. The CDR3 protein is CATSDRGGYEQFF. CDR3 DNA sequence: TGTGCCACCAGTGACCGAGGGGGGTATGAGCAGTTCTTC.

The chain carries TRBV11-3 and TRBJ2-2; D ambiguous. This CDR3 is 17 amino acids long. Trimming shortened V by 0 bases and J by 4 bases, and 15 bases separated the two germline ends. Germline CDR1 is SGHNT and CDR2 is YENEEA. The CDR3 sequence is CASSLDSIAASTGELFF. The DNA of the CDR3 is TGTGCCAGCAGCTTAGATTCCATTGCGGCTAGCACCGGGGAGCTGTTTTTT.

The chain is built from TRBV6-5 and TRBJ2-6, with D unclear. Germline CDR1 is MNHEY and CDR2 is SVGAGI. V shed 7 bases and J shed 0 bases, with 10 bases lying between them. The CDR3 is made up of 15 amino acids. DNA for the CDR3: TGTGCCAGCAAAAACTCTCTCTCTGGGGCCAACGTCCTGACTTTC. Translated, it gives CASKNSLSGANVLTF.